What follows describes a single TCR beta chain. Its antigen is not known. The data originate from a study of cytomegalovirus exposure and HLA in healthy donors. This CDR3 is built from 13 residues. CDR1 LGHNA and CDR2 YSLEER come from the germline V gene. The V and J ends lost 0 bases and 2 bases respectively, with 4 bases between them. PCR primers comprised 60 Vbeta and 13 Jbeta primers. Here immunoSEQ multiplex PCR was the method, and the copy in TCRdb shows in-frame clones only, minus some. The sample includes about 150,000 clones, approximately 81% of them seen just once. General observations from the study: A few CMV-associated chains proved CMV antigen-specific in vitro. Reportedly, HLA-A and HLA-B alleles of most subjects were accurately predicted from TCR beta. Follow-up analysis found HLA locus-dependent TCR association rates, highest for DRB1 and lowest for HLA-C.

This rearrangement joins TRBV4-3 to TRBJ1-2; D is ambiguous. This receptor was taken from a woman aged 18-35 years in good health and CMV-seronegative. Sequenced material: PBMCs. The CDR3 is CASSQDQNYGYTF. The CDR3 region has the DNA TGCGCCAGCAGCCAAGATCAAAACTATGGCTACACCTTC.